This record concerns one T cell receptor (beta chain) sequence. No antigen is known for it. Base qualities are missing; no much larger clone stands one base away. CDR1 and CDR2 (GTSNPN, SVGIG) derive from the germline V gene (reference sequence). Deletion took 2 bases off V and 5 bases off J, with a span of 18 bases between the germline ends. Reading from cysteine to phenylalanine, the CDR3 counts 15 amino acids. Only CDR3 DNA remains: 45 bases, in frame from the first base. This record comes from a study of blood T cell repertoires in COVID-19 (TCRdb year 2020). Regarding the complete study: Samples covering the acute and convalescent phases of COVID-19 were provided by collaborators in the United States, Italy and Spain. HLA class I and class II types, where available, came from metadata supplied by the sample provider rather than from assay-based typing. A de-identified subject ID, COVID-19 status, age in years and sex were almost always included in the sample metadata. The samples were drawn from two sources: the first 160 participants of the ongoing ImmuneRACE study, and 1,000 to 1,500 subjects contributed by 6 global collaborators. The dataset comprised deeply sampled blood TCRbeta repertoires from subjects exposed to, actively infected with, or recovered from COVID-19. The material from the prospective study consisted of cDNA or gDNA derived from T cells, B-cell-depleted T cells, or PBMCs. The repertoires were made available in a free public database intended to serve as a resource for research on the immune response to SARS-CoV-2.

Points the paper makes about the study in general: Clinical and demographic metadata were provided uncurated, with the amount varying by source and participant.

Participants in the prospective study were aged roughly 18 to 100 years, lived in some 24 United States geographic areas, and enrolled through a virtual design. In the prospective study, cohorts were assigned on the basis of participant-reported clinical history obtained from a screening survey and a study questionnaire. Recovered participants in ImmuneRACE Cohort 3 were defined by two consecutive negative NP/OP PCR tests, clearance by a healthcare professional, or resolution of symptoms. Mobile phlebotomists in the prospective study collected whole blood, serum and a nasopharyngeal or oropharyngeal swab from every participant. Over a roughly two-month period, participants in the prospective study had the option of providing additional blood draws and questionnaires. Prospective study blood samples were shipped either frozen or at room temperature before DNA extraction. The immunoSEQ Assay, a bias-controlled multiplex PCR, was used to amplify TCRbeta CDR3 regions from genomic DNA. Concerning the study's data processing: The number of nucleated cells in each sample was estimated by amplification of reference gene primers within the assay. Sequence reads were collapsed and filtered to measure the absolute abundance of every unique TCRbeta CDR3 rearrangement. Productive Simpson clonality was computed per sample as the square root of Simpson's diversity index over productive rearrangements. Entries here come from immuneACCESS through TCRdb and include only in-frame sequences with V and J called. Some clones fail to appear in such tables; in the studies checked, an unresolved V gene covers under half of the shortfall, and the cause of the remainder is unknown. V, J and clone size were drawn from that table, and D and trimming were deduced from the DNA. Recorded for this sample are fewer than 300,000 clones; about 93% of them occurred a single time. The ten largest account for 0.9% to 1.2% of the sample.

This receptor was obtained from a woman between 25 and 40 years old who had recovered from COVID-19. The rearranged chain carries TRBV30 and TRBJ2-5, with the identity of the D gene unclear. What was sequenced was PBMCs or T cells enriched from blood (not recorded which). In nucleotide form, the sequence is TGTGCCTGGAGTCAAACGGAGCGCCGTCAGGAGACCCAGTACTTC. Translated, it gives CAWSQTERRQETQYF.